These T cell receptor beta chains were read from a single sample in a study of cytomegalovirus exposure and HLA in healthy donors. Data came from immunoSEQ multiplex PCR; TCRdb stores just in-frame clones and leaves some out. Of approximately 160,000 clones listed, roughly 72% are singletons. The sequenced sample was PBMCs. These receptors were taken from a man aged 35 to 55 in good health and CMV-seronegative. Each CDR3 is given with its conserved first and last residue. Fields, in order: V gene, CDR3 protein.

TRBV4-1,CASSQDSRALEAFF
TRBV5-1,CASSPHRGLSTDTQYF
TRBV5-1,CASSLGFLPGQGATYNEQFF
TRBV28,CASRTGFLYEQYF
TRBV9,CASSGTQGTNTGELFF
TRBV4-1,CASSQAELARETQYF
TRBV28,CASTTRTGYGETQYF
TRBV19,CASSGQGLVSAVLTF
TRBV6-4,CASGAADTQYF
TRBV30,CAWSVSVGQGAFF
TRBV2,CASSVLAAAYEQYF
TRBV7-6,CASSFTSGTDNEQFF
TRBV30,CAWSRGRYEQYF
TRBV6-5,CASSYGQGAGNTIYF
TRBV7-2,CASSLVGLAGGYNEQFF
TRBV19,CASSPSGRPGDEQFF
TRBV5-1,CASSLAGGDYGYTF
TRBV5-1,CASSPRVYNEQFF
TRBV7-2,CASSSGQVASNEQFF
TRBV19,CASSRVWNTEAFF
TRBV9,CASSVDRGAYNEQFF
TRBV7-9,CASSLGWPGGNQPQHF
TRBV9,CASKPSWGGETQYF
TRBV28,CASSSGTSGRGETQYF
TRBV15,CATSRRDSGKNIQYF
TRBV6-6,CASSFPDGNQPQHF
TRBV5-1,CASSSNPGTSEQYF
TRBV7-3,CASSLEGPNTEAFF
TRBV18,CASSPPNSPAEAFF
TRBV7-3,CASSSSLGVTRMDEQYF
TRBV6-1,CASSTGTVGYTF
TRBV7-3,CASSLFPGRTGELFF
TRBV7-3,CASSPQNAPSYEQYF
TRBV6-4,CASSELAEYNEQFF
TRBV7-8,CASSPERVPSYNEQFF
TRBV11-2,CASTRLADTLWRANEQFF
TRBV7-3,CASSFGGSKNIQYF
TRBV21-1,CASSKAVNRWNTEAFF
TRBV4-1,CASSPGRQINEKLFF
TRBV11-2,CASSLRGTRLNNEQFF
TRBV2,CASSDLADGELFF
TRBV4-1,CASSQDGRLYNEKLFF
TRBV7-2,CASSLTRQETQYF
TRBV5-1,CASRLTGGASDTQYF
TRBV19,CASSRGLSGNTIYF
TRBV7-9,CSSSFSNTEAFF
TRBV27,CASSFGGKEQPQHF
TRBV10-3,CAISGWANEQFF
TRBV2,CASRDRGYEQYF
TRBV7-9,CASTPIQKTGETQYF
TRBV5-1,CASSPGVAGYTGELFF
TRBV5-1,CASSLAGLDQGTEAFF